Given below is one TCR beta chain in context. This clone was observed a handful of times. The antigen it binds to is not known. No base qualities exist here, and no much larger clone lies one base off it. The entry originates in a study of CD8+ T cells in alopecia areata (dated by TCRdb to 2016 to 2019). Study-level background: The study used high-throughput TCRbeta sequencing to examine T cell clonal expansion in alopecia areata, in both the C3H/HeJ mouse model and human patients. On the human side, TCRbeta sequencing was run on scalp tissue and on sorted CD4+ and CD8+ peripheral blood T cells from healthy controls and from alopecia areata patients with either patchy or totalis/universalis disease. RNA was obtained with the PAXgene miRNA kit for fixed scalp, the miRNeasy kit for PBMCs, and the RNeasy kit for mouse skin. Clonality in the scalp was compared among normal scalp (n=4), patchy alopecia areata scalp (n=8), and alopecia totalis/universalis scalp (n=8). TCRbeta CDR3 regions were amplified by immunoSEQ multiplex PCR with 35 Vbeta forward and 13 Jbeta reverse primers. Results the study describes overall, beyond this receptor: Lesional scalp, especially in alopecia totalis/universalis, showed higher clonality and more expanded CD8+ clones than normal scalp, suggesting antigenic drive. TCR sequences shared between patients were less clear than in mice, possibly partly because of HLA diversity in the patient population. Scalp TCR repertoire analysis is complicated because resident alphabeta T cells in normal human skin are also sequenced, whereas mouse skin is dominated by gammadelta T cells.

Peripheral blood and lesional scalp punch biopsies were obtained from patients with alopecia areata. PBMCs were isolated by density centrifugation and stained for CD3, CD4 and CD8, after which CD4+ and CD8+ T cells were sorted on a FACSAria. Alopecia areata patients who were not treated were recruited through a multicenter biomarker study. In five patients from the biomarker study, blood CD8+ T cells were sorted further into NKG2D-low and NKG2D-high fractions. Library method: the immunoSEQ multiplex PCR assay. For TCR sequencing, RNA was extracted from every sample and reverse transcribed into cDNA to serve as template. First-strand cDNA was synthesized using SuperScript III with a 2:1 mix of oligo-dT and random hexamers. A synthetic immune receptor repertoire was used to measure amplification bias, and any remaining bias was corrected computationally. In the original analysis: Raw reads were preprocessed to remove errors, and CDR3 was defined according to IMGT conventions as the region from the conserved cysteine to phenylalanine. Clonality was computed by normalizing Shannon entropy by log2 of the number of productive unique TCRs and subtracting the result from 1. Whether scalp clones were CD4 or CD8 was inferred by matching scalp TCRbeta sequences against CD4 and CD8 repertoires sorted from blood. TCRdb obtained this table from immuneACCESS and retained in-frame rearrangements with V and J assigned. These tables miss some clones; where compared with another copy, unresolved V genes account for less than half of the shortfall, and the remainder is unexplained. D and trimming were read from the DNA, whereas the V and J calls and clone size are those reported in that table. A total of approximately 34,000 clones appear in this sample, 55% of them only once. The ten largest make up around two fifths of the sample.

The CDR1 and CDR2 encoded by the germline V gene (reference sequence) are SEHNR and FQNEAQ. From cysteine to phenylalanine, the CDR3 is 14 amino acids long. The CDR3 DNA has 42 bases and is translated from base 1. Between the V and J ends, shortened by 4 bases and 0 bases respectively, the junction contains 9 bases. The sample comprised NKG2D-high CD8+ T cells sorted from blood. The label giving this sample's cell subset or site can be read as: sorted CD8+ NKG2D-high blood T cells. The chain joins TRBV7-9 to TRBJ1-1, with no confident D gene call. This TCR came from a human donor with alopecia areata. Read as DNA, the sequence is TGTGCCAGCAGCTCTTCTCGCCTGAACACTGAAGCTTTCTTT. Its coded protein is CASSSSRLNTEAFF.